This TCR beta chain was observed in a study of shared T cell receptors in the human thymus (dated by TCRdb to the early 2020s). In terms of the full investigation: The study examined how the human thymus generates shared, self-reactive T-cell receptor alpha chains.

The library was made by the immunoSEQ multiplex PCR assay. The immuneACCESS repertoire file appears here via TCRdb, limited to in-frame rearrangements. These files lack a portion of the clones; in checked studies, under half of the deficit traces to unresolved V genes, and the cause of the others is not known. A total of 640,000 or so clones appear in this sample, roughly 86% of them only once. Of the sample, 0.0094% falls within the top ten clones. The trim is 8 bases for V and 6 bases for J, with a gap of 17 bases between the germline ends. In the germline V gene, CDR1 corresponds to SNHLY and CDR2 to FYNNEI. The CDR3 starts with the cysteine, ends with the phenylalanine, and has 14 residues. The entry retains the CDR3 DNA only, 42 bases that are in frame from base 1. To note about this clone: This clone's antigen is unknown. Per-base qualities were not stored, and no clone one base away is much larger.

These sequences were also reported in another study, on human thymus T cells. Taken from the second paper: Donors were immunologically healthy infants undergoing open corrective cardiac surgery for congenital heart defects in Finland. Thymus tissue was collected as surgical resects that were removed during corrective cardiac surgery. Both the thymic and the peripheral blood repertoires appeared to show biased V and J gene segment usage. According to the related research, thymic TCR repertoires were highly overlapping among unrelated individuals. TCR alpha and beta repertoires from roughly eight infant thymus samples and four related peripheral blood samples were characterized in the study. Donor ages ranged from roughly 7 to 244 days, and the cohort comprised more than 5 male and two female infants. Thymocytes were mechanically released from the tissue and were stored as pellets of about 9-33 million cells at -70 degrees C. Genomic DNA was extracted from frozen cell pellets with a QIAsymphony instrument. Using the immunoSEQ multiplex PCR assay, the TCRB and TCRAD loci were amplified from a standardized quantity of quality-controlled genomic DNA. The V(D)J region was spanned by amplicons of a length sufficient to cover the CDR3 and to identify V and J genes. The amplicons were sequenced on an Illumina platform via the commercial immunoSEQ service. Corrections for primer bias and sequencing errors followed previously described methods, while TCRAD and TCRB definitions were based on the IMGT database. Analysis of the repertoires was done with immunoSEQ Analyzer 3.0 and VDJTools and included basic statistics, V/J segment usage, diversity estimates, rarefaction and pairwise overlap. Diversity was estimated using the Chao1, ChaoE, Efron-Thisted, Shannon and inverse Simpson indices, and was also estimated on datasets down-sampled to the size of the smallest sample. Repertoire overlap used strict matching of CDR3 nucleotide sequence, V gene and J gene, with Jaccard-based multidimensional scaling clustering. On average, about 730,000 unique TCRB clonotypes were obtained from thymus samples, compared with 70,000 to 90,000 from blood samples.

What was sequenced was thymocytes. This sequence uses TRBV2 and TRBJ1-5; matching of 5 bases hints at TRBD1 as the D gene. This TCR was sampled from a boy less than two years old with a congenital heart defect. Donor details come from another sample of the same person, matched by shared clones. The CDR3 is CASSSAGEAQPQHF. The sequence in DNA is TGTGCCAGCTCAAGCGCGGGGGAGGCTCAGCCCCAGCATTTT.